This T cell receptor beta chain was obtained from a study of identical twins' blood T cells. On the study more broadly: Some 52 million reads came from around twelve libraries, six alpha, six beta. Study-level points and caveats: Each donor's most abundant TCRbeta clonotypes shared more CDR3 sequences with her twin than unrelated donors.

Note on this clonotype: The antigen remains unidentified.

Via MiXCR, TCRdb re-called the 5' RACE reads, giving one row per CDR3 protein. The data contain about 370,000 distinct CDR3 sequences, around 30% of them seen just once; the ten biggest clones take up 5.5% to 6.5%. This TCR was recovered from a woman aged 18-49 years in good health. Material for sequencing was PBMCs.

In nucleotides, the CDR3 is TGTGCCAGCAGTTTGTTCACACCTGACACAGATACGCAGTATTTT. Amino acids: CASSLFTPDTDTQYF. The chain has TRBV27 and TRBJ2-3, with unresolved D. With 3 bases removed from V and 2 bases from J, the gap between germline ends came to 12 bases. The CDR3 totals 15 residues. Germline CDR1 is MNHEY and CDR2 is SMNVEV (reference sequence).